These 25 T cell receptor beta chains originate from one sample sequenced in a study of somatic mutations in cytotoxic T cells in rheumatoid arthritis. Clones were sequenced by immunoSEQ multiplex PCR, and TCRdb holds only the in-frame ones, with some missing. The sample carries fewer than 2,500 clones, roughly 71% recorded once. Specimen: CD8+ T cells sorted from blood, collected at a follow-up visit. These receptors all stem from a man between 65 and 85 years old with rheumatoid arthritis.

The chain uses TRBV5-6 and TRBJ2-5; D remains unclear. The CDR3 is made up of 13 amino acids. V was clipped by 4 bases and J by 4 bases, with 11 bases between them. Germline V gene sequence: CDR1 SGHDT, CDR2 YYEEEE. The CDR3 region is CASSLEVSETQYF. CDR3 DNA: TGTGCCAGCAGCCTAGAGGTTTCAGAGACCCAGTACTTC.

The chain carries TRBV7-9 and TRBJ2-7; D call uncertain. Per the germline V gene, CDR1 is SEHNR and CDR2 is FQNEAQ (reference sequence). V was shortened by 2 bases and J by 4 bases, with 6 bases between the two germline ends. This CDR3 spans 12 amino acids. CDR3 nucleotides: TGTGCCAGCAGCTTATCCTCTTACGAGCAGTACTTC. Encoded protein: CASSLSSYEQYF.

This clone was observed a few times. The chain combines TRBV11-2 with TRBJ2-7; 7 bases are a match to TRBD1. CDR1 is SGHAT and CDR2 is FQNNGV in the germline V gene. V lost 2 bases, J lost 1 base, and 2 bases stayed unmatched. The CDR3 spans 14 residues. CDR3 region: CASSLHRGSYEQYF. The CDR3 coding sequence is TGTGCCAGCAGCTTACACAGGGGTTCCTACGAGCAGTACTTC.

This chain links TRBV6-1 with TRBJ2-1; TRBD2 aligns across 12 bases. Per germline, CDR1 MNHNS and CDR2 SASEGT. The CDR3 consists of 15 residues. V was clipped by 6 bases and J by 5 bases; unmatched bases: 5. CDR3 amino acids: CASRLLAGGNNEQFF. The DNA of the CDR3 is TGTGCCAGCAGACTACTAGCGGGAGGAAACAATGAGCAGTTCTTC.

The CDR3 loop reads CASSGGAGATYNEQFF. DNA of the CDR3: TGTGCCAGCAGCGGGGGGGCAGGGGCCACCTACAATGAGCAGTTCTTC. The chain couples TRBV27 to TRBJ2-1; 8 bases are shared with TRBD2. The CDR3 length is 16 residues. J was trimmed by 2 bases and V by 6 bases; bases with no gene match: 9. Germline CDR1 MNHEY, CDR2 SMNVEV (reference sequence).

The genes are TRBV5-6 and TRBJ2-5; TRBD2 might be the D (6 bases). Trimming cost V 0 bases and J 5 bases, with 17 bases left between them. Germline CDR1 and CDR2: SGHDT and YYEEEE. This CDR3 has 16 residues. CDR3 sequence (DNA): TGTGCCAGCAGCTTGGTGGGGACCGATGGGAGGGAGACCCAGTACTTC. Protein sequence: CASSLVGTDGRETQYF. The entire variable domain, with the rest obtained from reference TRBV5-6 and TRBJ2-5, is as follows: DAGVTQSPTHLIKTRGQQVTLRCSPKSGHDTVSWYQQALGQGPQFIFQYYEEEERQRGNFPDRFSGHQFPNYSSELNVNALLLGDSALYLCASSLVGTDGRETQYFGPGTRLLVL.

This clone appeared once. The chain joins TRBV27 to TRBJ2-7; 11 positions agree with TRBD2. From germline, CDR1 is MNHEY and CDR2 SMNVEV (reference sequence). The CDR3 is 14 amino acids. With 7 bases clipped from V and 4 bases from J, the junction kept 6 bases outside the gene matches. For the CDR3, the DNA is TGTGCCAGCACTGGGACTAGCGGATCTTACGAGCAGTACTTC. Residues: CASTGTSGSYEQYF.

The chain joins TRBV6-5 to TRBJ2-1; D is perhaps TRBD1 (5 bases). Germline CDR1 is MNHEY and CDR2 is SVGAGI. The CDR3 is 16 amino acids. Between the trimmed V and J ends, which lost 0 bases and 7 bases, there was a span of 16 bases. The CDR3 reads CASSYSWAGIRNEQFF. CDR3 bases: TGTGCCAGCAGTTACTCGTGGGCAGGGATAAGGAATGAGCAGTTCTTC.

This chain connects TRBV6-1 to TRBJ2-7; the match to TRBD2 covers 10 bases. The junction had 8 bases not matched to a gene; V was cut back by 4 bases and J by 5 bases. Per the germline V gene, CDR1 is MNHNS and CDR2 is SASEGT. CDR3 length: 15 amino acids. This chain's CDR3 is CASSGSSGSNDEQYF. The CDR3 DNA reads as TGTGCCAGCAGTGGATCTAGCGGGAGTAACGACGAGCAGTACTTC.

The rearrangement joins TRBV7-9 to TRBJ2-7; either TRBD1 or TRBD2 may fit D (7 bases each). Germline V lookup: CDR1 SEHNR, CDR2 FQNEAQ (reference sequence). V was trimmed by 2 bases and J by 5 bases, leaving 13 bases between them. This CDR3 has 14 residues. CDR3 residues: CASSLSGGGNEQYF. The CDR3 DNA follows: TGTGCCAGCAGCTTATCAGGGGGGGGGAACGAGCAGTACTTC. The complete variable domain, with remaining parts taken from reference TRBV7-9 and TRBJ2-7, reads DTGVSQNPRHKITKRGQNVTFRCDPISEHNRLYWYRQTLGQGPEFLTYFQNEAQLEKSRLLSDRFSAERPKGSFSTLEIQRTEQGDSAMYLCASSLSGGGNEQYFGPGTRLTVT.

The CDR3 here is CAWSVAGTTYEQYF. The CDR3 coding sequence is TGTGCCTGGAGTGTCGCCGGGACTACGTACGAGCAGTACTTC. The chain uses TRBV30 and TRBJ2-7; TRBD2 matches 7 bases. The CDR3 is 14 residues long. The J segment lost 4 bases and the V segment lost 0 bases, leaving 6 bases of the junction unmatched. Germline CDR1 is GTSNPN and CDR2 is SVGIG (reference sequence).

The V and J genes are TRBV9 and TRBJ2-7, with 8 bases that match TRBD1. V shed 2 bases, J shed 4 bases, and the junction held 5 bases outside the gene matches. CDR1 is SGDLS and CDR2 is YYNGEE in the germline V gene. The CDR3 covers 14 residues. The DNA for the CDR3 is TGTGCCAGCAGCGTGTCAGGGGGCCTATACGAGCAGTACTTC. Encoded protein: CASSVSGGLYEQYF.

This clone was counted only a few times. This chain joins TRBV4-1 and TRBJ2-3; D is perhaps TRBD2 (5 bases). Germline CDR1 MGHRA, CDR2 YSYEKL. V dropped 0 bases and J dropped 1 base, with 14 bases sitting between them. The CDR3 extends over 17 amino acids. The CDR3 protein is CASSQDDRRKGTDTQYF. Written as DNA, the CDR3 is TGCGCCAGCAGCCAAGATGATAGGAGGAAGGGCACAGATACGCAGTATTTT.

V usage is TRBV10-1 and J usage is TRBJ2-1; D is tentatively TRBD1 or TRBD2 (5 bases each). Germline V gene sequence: CDR1 WNHNN, CDR2 SYGVQD (reference sequence). V lost 3 bases and J 10 bases, leaving 19 bases between the germline ends. This CDR3 spans 15 amino acids. CDR3 loop: CASSESGAHGPEQFF. The CDR3, as DNA: TGCGCCAGCAGTGAATCCGGGGCCCATGGTCCGGAGCAGTTCTTC.

This clone was counted only a few times. The chain uses TRBV5-1 and TRBJ2-3, with 7 nucleotides matching TRBD2. Per germline, CDR1 SGHRS and CDR2 YFSETQ. CDR3 size: 19 residues. Trimming removed 4 bases from V and 0 bases from J; junction bases left unmatched: 17. DNA for the CDR3: TGCGCCAGCAGCCTGGAGGCCCTAGCGGCCGCCACTAGCACAGATACGCAGTATTTT. It yields the protein CASSLEALAAATSTDTQYF.

The table lists this clone with a few counts. The chain is built from TRBV9 and TRBJ1-1; D call uncertain. V shed 4 bases and J shed 0 bases, with 7 bases lying between them. The CDR3 totals 13 residues. CDR1 is SGDLS and CDR2 is YYNGEE in the germline V gene. CDR3: CASSPQLNTEAFF. The CDR3 DNA sequence: TGTGCCAGCAGCCCACAGCTGAACACTGAAGCTTTCTTT.

This chain uses TRBV6-1 with TRBJ1-4, with no clear D. Germline CDR1 is MNHNS and CDR2 is SASEGT. This CDR3 has 11 amino acids. V lost 3 bases and J 13 bases, leaving 9 bases between the germline ends. CDR3 sequence (DNA): TGTGCCAGCAGTGACGCCCCGGGACTGTTTTTT. Translated, it gives CASSDAPGLFF.

In this sample, this clone turned up a few times. The chain links TRBV15 to TRBJ2-7; TRBD1 is a possible D gene (6 bases). With 2 bases removed from V and 0 bases from J, the gap between germline ends came to 11 bases. Germline V gene sequence: CDR1 LNHNV, CDR2 YYDKDF (reference sequence). The CDR3 length is 15 residues. In DNA, the CDR3 is TGTGCCACCAGCAGAACGCAGGGGATCTCCTACGAGCAGTACTTC. Protein sequence: CATSRTQGISYEQYF.

This clone was detected once. The chain employs TRBV4-1 and TRBJ1-2; D is unresolved. V dropped 1 base and J dropped 4 bases, with 13 bases sitting between them. Germline CDR1 and CDR2: MGHRA and YSYEKL. The CDR3 has 15 residues. CDR3: CASSQVQANFYGYTF. The CDR3 DNA reads as TGCGCCAGCAGCCAAGTTCAGGCAAATTTCTATGGCTACACCTTC.

This rearrangement joins TRBV11-2 to TRBJ2-1; 7 bases fit TRBD2. From germline, CDR1 is SGHAT and CDR2 FQNNGV. The CDR3 sequence is 15 residues long. V shed 3 bases and J 4 bases; nucleotides not matched to a gene: 6. CDR3 loop: CASSLRAGLYNEQFF. CDR3 in DNA: TGTGCCAGCAGCTTGCGAGCGGGGTTATACAATGAGCAGTTCTTC. The full variable domain, in which reference TRBV11-2 and TRBJ2-1 provide the parts outside the CDR3, is EAGVAQSPRYKIIEKRQSVAFWCNPISGHATLYWYQQILGQGPKLLIQFQNNGVVDDSQLPKDRFSAERLKGVDSTLKIQPAKLEDSAVYLCASSLRAGLYNEQFFGPGTRLTVL.

This clone is deemed medium-sized. The chain combines TRBV27 with TRBJ2-5; 8 nucleotides agree with TRBD1. The CDR3 contains 15 residues. V shed 6 bases and J 5 bases; nucleotides not matched to a gene: 11. In germline, CDR1 is MNHEY, CDR2 SMNVEV (reference sequence). CDR3: CASRTVDRGAETQYF. The CDR3 coding sequence is TGTGCCAGCAGAACAGTCGACAGGGGCGCCGAGACCCAGTACTTC.

The chain employs TRBV28 and TRBJ1-3, with 11 bases identical to TRBD1. The CDR3 is 18 residues long. The ends lost 0 bases at V and 4 bases at J; junction bases unmatched: 8. Germline loops: CDR1 MDHEN, CDR2 SYDVKM. This CDR3 reads CASSLWVGTGGTGNTIYF. As DNA, the CDR3 is TGTGCCAGCAGTTTATGGGTGGGGACAGGGGGTACCGGAAACACCATATATTTT.

The chain joins TRBV11-3 to TRBJ1-1, with D unresolved. The germline gives CDR1 SGHNT, CDR2 YENEEA. Trimming removed 1 base from V and 5 bases from J, with 5 bases in between. The CDR3 has 12 amino acids. The CDR3 region is CASSLGETEAFF. The CDR3 DNA reads TGTGCCAGCAGCTTAGGAGAGACTGAAGCTTTCTTT.

V usage is TRBV27 and J usage is TRBJ2-7; a possible D gene is TRBD2 (5 bases). Per the germline V gene, CDR1 is MNHEY and CDR2 is SMNVEV (reference sequence). V gave up 2 bases and J gave up 5 bases, with 19 bases separating them. The CDR3 contains 16 residues. CDR3 region: CASSLGPTWTANEQYF. The DNA of the CDR3 is TGTGCCAGCAGTTTAGGTCCCACCTGGACTGCTAACGAGCAGTACTTC.

The chain is built from TRBV5-6 and TRBJ2-1, with a tentative D call TRBD1 (5 bases). Per germline, CDR1 SGHDT and CDR2 YYEEEE. Trimming removed 0 bases at V and 7 bases at J, with 5 bases between. The CDR3 runs to 12 residues. CDR3 sequence (DNA): TGTGCCAGCAGCTTGGGACAGAATGAGCAGTTCTTC. Its translation is CASSLGQNEQFF.